The count of the clone carrying this TCR beta chain is one. Authors' methods: Researchers report that nucleated cell counts were estimated from reference gene primer amplification. Assay: immunoSEQ multiplex PCR; the TCRdb copy retains only in-frame clones and omits some. The DNA was the basis for D and trimming; V, J and clone size are from that table. The sample lists 75,000 or so clones, approximately 91% seen once, with more than 5.5% in the top ten. V gave up 6 bases and J gave up 4 bases; unmatched junction bases: 7. CDR1 LNHDA and CDR2 SQIVND come from the germline V gene (reference sequence). The length of the CDR3 is 14 residues. The data belong to a study of blood T cell repertoires in COVID-19. For the study at large: Acute and convalescent COVID-19 specimens originated in the United States, Italy and Spain. T cells, B-cell-depleted T cells, or PBMCs provided the cDNA or gDNA that served as material.

This rearrangement joins TRBV19 to TRBJ1-2; 8 bases are a match to TRBD1. This clonotype was obtained from an older man with acute or convalescent COVID-19. Sequences were obtained from peripheral blood. This CDR3 is CASSLTGDSYGYTF. In nucleotides, the CDR3 is TGTGCCAGTAGCTTGACAGGGGACTCCTATGGCTACACCTTC.